These 23 T cell receptor beta chains were sequenced from one sample in a study of blood T cell repertoires in COVID-19. Here immunoSEQ multiplex PCR was the method, and the copy in TCRdb shows in-frame clones only, minus some. The top ten hold around 1.5% of the sample, which has about 260,000 clones, 85% to 90% seen once. The material sequenced was peripheral blood. All receptors come from a woman between 40 and 55 years old who had recovered from COVID-19.

The CDR3 region has the DNA TGTGCCAGCAGCTTCCGGGACAGGTCTTCTAGCACCTTC. It codes for CASSFRDRSSSTF. The gene calls are TRBV7-2 and TRBJ1-2; 8 bases agree with TRBD1. CDR3 length: 13 amino acids. Germline V gene sequence: CDR1 SGHTA, CDR2 FQGNSA. The J segment lost 13 bases and the V segment lost 3 bases, leaving 10 bases of the junction unmatched.

This clone turned up a few times. The chain has TRBV10-2 and TRBJ2-2; 7 bases are shared with TRBD2. Germline V gives CDR1 WSHSY, CDR2 SAAADI. The J segment lost 2 bases and the V segment lost 6 bases, leaving 3 bases of the junction unmatched. The CDR3 has 14 amino acids. Written as DNA, the CDR3 is TGCGCCAGCAGGCGGGGGAGAAACACCGGGGAGCTGTTTTTT. This encodes CASRRGRNTGELFF.

This chain joins TRBV5-1 and TRBJ1-2; D gene unclear. The length of the CDR3 is 14 residues. Trimming took off 0 bases at V and 5 bases at J, with 11 bases between the two ends. The germline V gene has CDR1 SGHRS and CDR2 YFSETQ. The CDR3 nucleotides read TGCGCCAGCAGCTTGGCCGGGAGACCGTATGGCTACACCTTC. This sequence encodes CASSLAGRPYGYTF.

The chain uses TRBV7-9 and TRBJ1-3; 8 bases agree with TRBD1. The V segment lost 7 bases and the J segment 0 bases; nucleotides outside the gene matches: 5. The length of the CDR3 is 15 residues. CDR1 is SEHNR and CDR2 is FQNEAQ in the germline V gene (reference sequence). The CDR3 DNA is TGTGCCAGCAACAGGGGGGCAGACTCTGGAAACACCATATATTTT. Amino acid sequence: CASNRGADSGNTIYF.

This sequence joins TRBV9 and TRBJ2-3, with D possibly matching TRBD2 (6 bases). From germline, CDR1 is SGDLS and CDR2 YYNGEE. The CDR3 length is 14 residues. Trimming stripped 2 bases from V and 3 bases from J, with 10 bases between. CDR3 bases: TGTGCCAGCAGCGTCCTCAGCGGGACAGATACGCAGTATTTT. Protein product: CASSVLSGTDTQYF.

The V and J genes are TRBV4-2 and TRBJ2-5; 8 bases match TRBD2. Trimming took 0 bases from V and 2 from J; bases not matched to a gene: 8. The germline V gene encodes CDR1 LGHNA and CDR2 YNFKEQ. This CDR3 is built from 17 residues. The CDR3 DNA reads TGTGCCAGCAGCCAAGATGGGCGGGGGGAGTCGCAAGAGACCCAGTACTTC. This encodes CASSQDGRGESQETQYF.

This rearrangement joins TRBV7-8 to TRBJ2-5, with D perhaps TRBD1 (5 bases). CDR3 length equals 15 residues. CDR1 and CDR2 (germline): SGHVS, FQNEAQ. V was shortened by 1 base and J by 5 bases, with 14 bases between the two germline ends. CDR3 protein: CASSLGPGNLETQYF. CDR3 bases: TGTGCCAGCAGCTTAGGGCCAGGGAATCTGGAGACCCAGTACTTC. Full variable domain (rest looked up from reference TRBV7-8 and TRBJ2-5): GAGVSQSPRYKVAKRGQDVALRCDPISGHVSLFWYQQALGQGPEFLTYFQNEAQLDKSGLPSDRFFAERPEGSVSTLKIQRTQQEDSAVYLCASSLGPGNLETQYFGPGTRLLVL.

The V call is TRBV5-6, the J call TRBJ1-5, with D possibly being TRBD1 (6 bases). CDR1 is SGHDT and CDR2 is YYEEEE in the germline V gene. Trimming took 5 bases from V and 7 from J, leaving 22 bases between them. The length of the CDR3 is 16 residues. This chain's CDR3 is CASRSSGGGAGQPQHF. Here the CDR3 DNA reads TGTGCCAGCAGGAGTTCTGGGGGGGGCGCTGGACAGCCCCAGCATTTT.

The chain recombines TRBV29-1 with TRBJ2-5; possibly TRBD1 for D (6 bases). The CDR3 runs 12 residues. V lost 5 bases and J 4 bases, leaving 11 bases between the germline ends. Germline V CDR1 and CDR2: SQVTM, ANQGSEA. CDR3 in amino acids: CSVHRVGETQYF. CDR3 sequence (DNA): TGCAGCGTTCACAGGGTCGGAGAGACCCAGTACTTC.

The J gene is TRBJ2-3, the V gene TRBV9, with 9 bases aligning to TRBD2. J was trimmed by 6 bases and V by 4 bases; bases with no gene match: 15. The length of the CDR3 is 17 residues. Germline V gene sequence: CDR1 SGDLS, CDR2 YYNGEE. The CDR3, as DNA: TGTGCCAGCAGCACCATCCCCCTCGCGGGGGGGAGGGATACGCAGTATTTT. This translates into CASSTIPLAGGRDTQYF.

The chain uses TRBV6-5 and TRBJ2-7, with D tentatively TRBD1 (5 bases). This CDR3 spans 13 amino acids. Germline V gene sequence: CDR1 MNHEY, CDR2 SVGAGI. Trimming left V 7 bases short and J 2 bases short, with 12 bases between. The CDR3 coding sequence is TGTGCCAGCATATCCAGGGATGCCTACGAGCAGTACTTC. Its translation: CASISRDAYEQYF.

This chain connects TRBV5-1 to TRBJ1-6; possibly TRBD1 for D (5 bases). Germline values: CDR1 SGHRS, CDR2 YFSETQ. With 1 base removed from V and 10 bases from J, the gap between germline ends came to 15 bases. The CDR3 runs 15 residues. This CDR3 reads CASSLRAGHGSPLHF. In DNA, the CDR3 is TGCGCCAGCAGCTTGAGGGCAGGGCACGGATCACCCCTCCACTTT.

The chain couples TRBV2 to TRBJ1-2, with D unclear. The CDR3 is 12 residues long. CDR1 and CDR2 (germline): SNHLY, FYNNEI. V lost 7 bases and J 4 bases, leaving 10 bases between the germline ends. CDR3 loop: CASTLSGYGYTF. DNA of the CDR3: TGTGCCAGCACCCTCAGCGGCTATGGCTACACCTTC.

This chain connects TRBV27 to TRBJ2-2; 8 positions match TRBD2. The V segment lost 5 bases and the J segment 6 bases; nucleotides outside the gene matches: 5. The germline V gene has CDR1 MNHEY and CDR2 SMNVEV (reference sequence). The CDR3 totals 14 residues. The CDR3: CASSPRTSPGELFF. For the CDR3, the DNA is TGTGCCAGCAGTCCCCGGACTAGCCCCGGGGAGCTGTTTTTT.

This rearrangement joins TRBV7-2 to TRBJ2-7; TRBD1 matches 9 bases. The germline gives CDR1 SGHTA, CDR2 FQGNSA. The CDR3 covers 16 residues. V lost 3 bases, J lost 5 bases, and 11 bases stayed unmatched. The CDR3 is CASSFRQGGGPHEQYF. For the CDR3, the DNA is TGTGCCAGCAGCTTTAGACAGGGGGGGGGCCCCCACGAGCAGTACTTC.

V and J are TRBV18 and TRBJ2-2; no reliable D call. CDR1 and CDR2 from the germline V gene are KGHSH and LQKENI. The length of the CDR3 is 12 residues. The V end lost 3 bases, the J end lost 8 bases, and 7 bases lay between the germline ends. The CDR3 loop is CASSPSVGELFF. Written as DNA, the CDR3 is TGTGCCAGCTCACCCTCGGTTGGGGAGCTGTTTTTT.

The J gene is TRBJ2-3, the V gene TRBV10-3; 11 positions agree with TRBD2. The germline gives CDR1 ENHRY, CDR2 SYGVKD. V shed 6 bases, J shed 7 bases, and the junction held 9 bases outside the gene matches. This CDR3 spans 15 amino acids. The CDR3 region has the DNA TGTGCCATCAGCCGGACTAGCGGGCCCCGGCATACGCAGTATTTT. This translates into CAISRTSGPRHTQYF.

This clone was seen just once. The V call is TRBV19, the J call TRBJ1-4; D is uncertain. This CDR3 has 13 amino acids. V lost 7 bases, J lost 0 bases, and 6 bases lay in between. CDR1 is LNHDA, CDR2 SQIVND, per germline (reference sequence). CDR3 in amino acids: CASTPSTNEKLFF. CDR3 DNA sequence: TGTGCCAGTACCCCGTCAACTAATGAAAAACTGTTTTTT.

The chain uses TRBV19 and TRBJ2-2; D is ambiguous. Germline assignment: CDR1 LNHDA and CDR2 SQIVND (reference sequence). This CDR3 contains 15 residues. The V end was cut by 6 bases, the J end by 0 bases, with 11 bases between. CDR3 loop: CASSLRRANTGELFF. CDR3 DNA: TGTGCCAGTAGCCTGCGACGGGCGAACACCGGGGAGCTGTTTTTT.

V is TRBV4-1 and J is TRBJ1-2; maybe TRBD1 (6 bases). V lost 4 bases, J lost 8 bases, and 26 bases lay in between. Germline-derived CDR1 and CDR2 are MGHRA and YSYEKL. The CDR3 sequence is 17 residues long. The CDR3 loop reads CASSPPTGQGILGGYTF. The CDR3 DNA is TGCGCCAGCAGCCCCCCCACCGGGCAGGGGATTTTGGGCGGCTACACCTTC.

The genes are TRBV4-3 and TRBJ1-1, with D perhaps TRBD1 (6 bases). V was trimmed by 0 bases and J by 2 bases, leaving 10 bases between them. Germline V CDR1 and CDR2: LGHNA, YSLEER. This CDR3 spans 15 amino acids. The CDR3 coding sequence is TGCGCCAGCAGCCAAGACAGGGGCCTTAACACTGAAGCTTTCTTT. Protein product: CASSQDRGLNTEAFF.

This chain links TRBV27 with TRBJ1-1, with a possible D match to TRBD1 (6 bases). There are 14 residues in the CDR3. V lost 1 base to trimming and J lost 0 bases, with 6 bases between them. CDR1 is MNHEY, CDR2 SMNVEV, per germline (reference sequence). CDR3 in amino acids: CASSLWGLNTEAFF. CDR3 coding DNA: TGTGCCAGCAGTTTATGGGGGCTGAACACTGAAGCTTTCTTT.

The chain carries TRBV7-9 and TRBJ1-2, with D uncertain. The germline V gene encodes CDR1 SEHNR and CDR2 FQNEAQ (reference sequence). V was clipped by 4 bases and J by 5 bases, with 11 bases between them. The CDR3 runs 13 residues. The CDR3 loop is CASSSGSLYGYTF. In DNA, the CDR3 is TGTGCCAGCAGCTCGGGTTCGTTGTATGGCTACACCTTC.